Listed here is a single T cell receptor beta chain. CDR3 length equals 13 residues. Germline V gene sequence: CDR1 MGHRA, CDR2 YSYEKL. Deletions cut 6 bases from V and 0 bases from J, with 5 bases between. Researchers ran the PCR with 60 Vbeta and 13 Jbeta primers. Sequencing used immunoSEQ multiplex PCR; TCRdb keeps in-frame clones, though not all of them. The ten most abundant clones cover under 1% of a sample with about 210,000 clones. The data are from a study of cytomegalovirus exposure and HLA in healthy donors. At the level of the study: Earlier work reported approximately 110 million unique TCR beta sequences from about 200 million T cells. Among the approximately 400 genotyped donors, over 70% were placed in the Caucasian-associated ancestry cluster.

The sequencing input was PBMCs. V usage is TRBV4-1 and J usage is TRBJ2-2; D remains ambiguous. This clonotype was obtained from a woman in her thirties in good health and CMV-seropositive. The chain's CDR3 is CASRRSNTGELFF. The CDR3 DNA reads as TGCGCCAGCAGGAGGTCGAACACCGGGGAGCTGTTTTTT.